Listed below are T cell receptor beta chains from one sample, sequenced in a study of control samples from healthy donors and cancer patients. Assay: immunoSEQ multiplex PCR; the TCRdb copy retains only in-frame clones and omits some. This table has under 450,000 clones, approximately 92% appearing once. Sequenced sample: PBMCs. Receptor source: a man aged 40-49 years with head and neck cancer. Both conserved end residues are part of each CDR3. The D gene is left open where the match is weak. Clone size is shown for a subset of rows, as once, few, many or a class of expanded clone.

-	TRBV6-2/TRBV6-3	-	TRBJ2-7	TGTGCCAGCAGTTACTCACCTGCCGAGCAGTACTTC	CASSYSPAEQYF
-	TRBV7-8	-	TRBJ2-3	TGTGCCAGCAGCTTGAGGGGCAGGGCTTTAACAGATACGCAGTATTTT	CASSLRGRALTDTQYF
once	TRBV28	-	TRBJ2-2	TGTGCCAGCAGTTACCAGAAAACCGGGGAGCTGTTTTTT	CASSYQKTGELFF
-	TRBV7-9	TRBD1	TRBJ1-1	TGTGCCAGCAGCTGGACAGGGGAGAACACTGAAGCTTTCTTT	CASSWTGENTEAFF
-	TRBV4-3	TRBD2	TRBJ2-7	TGCGCCAGCAGCCAAAACCGGGGGGGCTCCTACGAGCAGTACTTC	CASSQNRGGSYEQYF
-	TRBV5-1	-	TRBJ1-6	TGCGCCAGCAGCTTGGGGCAGGGGCGGAATTCACCCCTCCACTTT	CASSLGQGRNSPLHF
-	TRBV12-3/TRBV12-4	-	TRBJ1-1	TGTGCCAGCAGTTTTCTAACAGCTACTGAAGCTTTCTTT	CASSFLTATEAFF
-	TRBV6-5	TRBD1	TRBJ2-7	TGTGCCAGCAGCCGTCCCGGTGAGGGGGCGTTCGAGCAGTACTTC	CASSRPGEGAFEQYF
-	TRBV5-5	-	TRBJ1-4	TGTGCCAGCAGCCCCCGGGGGCCGGCACCTGAAAAACTGTTTTTT	CASSPRGPAPEKLFF
-	TRBV9	-	TRBJ2-2	TGTGCCAGCAGCTCCGGGACTTCTAACACCGGGGAGCTGTTTTTT	CASSSGTSNTGELFF
-	TRBV28	TRBD2	TRBJ2-5	TGTGCCAGCAGTCTTCCTAGCGGGGGTAATCAAGAGACCCAGTACTTC	CASSLPSGGNQETQYF
-	TRBV10-2	TRBD2	TRBJ2-7	TGCGCCAGCCGGGGACTAGCGGGACCATCTCGGGAGCAGTACTTC	CASRGLAGPSREQYF
few	TRBV11-2	TRBD2	TRBJ2-7	TGTGCCAGCAGCCTCCTAGGGGAGGGTTCCTACGAGCAGTACTTC	CASSLLGEGSYEQYF
once	TRBV5-6	-	TRBJ2-2	TGTGCCAGCAGCTTGCCGGACACCGGGGAGCTGTTTTTT	CASSLPDTGELFF
-	TRBV30	TRBD1	TRBJ1-5	TGTGCCTGGCAGACAGGGGATCAGCCCCAGCATTTT	CAWQTGDQPQHF
-	TRBV6-2/TRBV6-3	-	TRBJ2-1	TGTGCCAGCAGTCCCCCTAGTTCCTACAATGAGCAGTTCTTC	CASSPPSSYNEQFF
-	TRBV3-1/TRBV3-2	TRBD2	TRBJ2-3	TGTGCCAGCAGCCACCTTAGCGGGAGGGGCACAGATACGCAGTATTTT	CASSHLSGRGTDTQYF
few	TRBV19	-	TRBJ1-2	TGTGCCAGTAGTATGTGGCAGGGCGCGGACTATGGCTACACCTTC	CASSMWQGADYGYTF
once	TRBV7-9	TRBD2	TRBJ2-3	TGTGCCAGCAGCTTGGGGCTAGCGGCAAGGAGCACAGATACGCAGTATTTT	CASSLGLAARSTDTQYF
-	TRBV12-3/TRBV12-4	TRBD2	TRBJ2-5	TGTGCCAGCAGTATGACTAGCGCCGAGACCCAGTACTTC	CASSMTSAETQYF
-	TRBV25-1	-	TRBJ2-2	TGTGCCAGCAGTCGGACGAACACCGGGGAGCTGTTTTTT	CASSRTNTGELFF
-	TRBV28	TRBD2	TRBJ2-1	TGTGCCAGCAAACTAGCGGGAGCCTATGAGCAGTTCTTC	CASKLAGAYEQFF
few	TRBV9	-	TRBJ2-5	TGTGCCAGCAGCGTAGTAAGTCAAGAGACCCAGTACTTC	CASSVVSQETQYF
-	TRBV6-5	TRBD1	TRBJ2-1	TGTGCCAGCAGTCCCACTAATGACAGGGACGAGCAGTTCTTC	CASSPTNDRDEQFF
-	TRBV19	TRBD1	TRBJ2-1	TGTGCCAGTACCCCCGCCCAGGGGGCAACCTACAATGAGCAGTTCTTC	CASTPAQGATYNEQFF
few	TRBV9	-	TRBJ1-1	TGTGCCAGCAGCGTAGGAACTCTGCCGAACACTGAAGCTTTCTTT	CASSVGTLPNTEAFF
-	TRBV11-3	-	TRBJ2-7	TGTGCCAGCAGCTCCGGCGGCTCCTACGAGCAGTACTTC	CASSSGGSYEQYF
-	TRBV5-1	-	TRBJ1-2	TGCGCCAGCAGCTCCGGGGAGGGCGCCTATGGCTACACCTTC	CASSSGEGAYGYTF
-	TRBV27	-	TRBJ2-3	TGTGCCAGCAGGGATGGGACAGATACGCAGTATTTT	CASRDGTDTQYF
-	TRBV28	-	TRBJ2-5	TGTGCCAGCAGTTTGCAAGAGACCCAGTACTTC	CASSLQETQYF
-	TRBV6-6	-	TRBJ1-6	TGTGCCAGCAGTCCCCCCGGCGGGGTCCATTCACCCCTCCACTTT	CASSPPGGVHSPLHF
-	TRBV7-2	-	TRBJ2-7	TGTGCCAGCAGCATAACAGGGTACGAGCAGTACTTC	CASSITGYEQYF
-	TRBV9	TRBD1	TRBJ2-4	TGTGCCAGCAGCCCAGGACAGGGGATAGCCAAAAACATTCAGTACTTC	CASSPGQGIAKNIQYF
-	TRBV27	-	TRBJ2-5	TGTGCCAGCAGTTTATCAAGGGCAGAGACCCAGTACTTC	CASSLSRAETQYF
-	TRBV15	-	TRBJ2-6	TGTGCCACCAGCAGAGATCAGGGACCGGCTGGGGCCAACGTCCTGACTTTC	CATSRDQGPAGANVLTF
-	TRBV7-3	TRBD2	TRBJ2-3	TGTGCCAGCAGCCTTGGGACTAGCGGCACAGATACGCAGTATTTT	CASSLGTSGTDTQYF
-	TRBV28	-	TRBJ1-1	TGTGCCAGCACGATCGCACGGGGGAACACTGAAGCTTTCTTT	CASTIARGNTEAFF
once	TRBV27	-	TRBJ1-1	TGTGCCAGCAGTTTATCCAGGGGCACTGAAGCTTTCTTT	CASSLSRGTEAFF
-	TRBV7-9	TRBD1	TRBJ2-3	TGTGCCAGCCAATTACAGGGGGCGACAGATACGCAGTATTTT	CASQLQGATDTQYF
-	TRBV30	TRBD1	TRBJ1-5	TGTGCCTGGGAACAGGGGGGAGAACAGCCCCAGCATTTT	CAWEQGGEQPQHF
-	TRBV6-2/TRBV6-3	TRBD1	TRBJ2-7	TGTGCCAGCAGTTACTCGTCGGGACAGGGGGCGCGCGAGCAGTACTTC	CASSYSSGQGAREQYF
-	TRBV27	-	TRBJ2-5	TGTGCCAGCAGTTCCGCCTGGGACCAAGAGACCCAGTACTTC	CASSSAWDQETQYF
once	TRBV5-4	-	TRBJ2-5	TGTGCCAGCAGCTTGGGGCCGACTAGTTCGGAGACCCAGTACTTC	CASSLGPTSSETQYF
-	TRBV14	-	TRBJ1-2	TGTGCCAGCAGCCAAGTGGGGGTGTCTAACTATGGCTACACCTTC	CASSQVGVSNYGYTF
-	TRBV6-6	TRBD1	TRBJ1-5	TGTGCCAGCAGCATCGCCCCCGGGACAGGCTCCGCTGCCCAGCATTTT	CASSIAPGTGSAAQHF
-	TRBV11-1	-	TRBJ2-7	TGTGCCAGCAGCTTAGGTCTATCCTCAGGCGAGCAGTACTTC	CASSLGLSSGEQYF
-	TRBV11-1	-	TRBJ2-2	TGTGCCAGCAGCTTAGCAGCCAGTTCGAACACCGGGGAGCTGTTTTTT	CASSLAASSNTGELFF
once	TRBV11-2	-	TRBJ2-7	TGTGCCAGCAGCTTAGATCGGCCGAACGAGCAGTACTTC	CASSLDRPNEQYF
-	TRBV20-1	-	TRBJ1-1	TGCAGTGCTAGTCTAAGCGGGCATTCGTCTTTCTTT	CSASLSGHSSFF
-	TRBV27	-	TRBJ1-2	TGTGCCAGCAGTCCCCGCGGCGTAGATAACTATGGCTACACCTTC	CASSPRGVDNYGYTF
-	TRBV2	TRBD1	TRBJ2-2	TGTGCCAGCAGTGAAAGGGGGACAGGGTGGACCGGGGAGCTGTTTTTT	CASSERGTGWTGELFF